Shown below are 9 T cell receptor beta chains from a single sample sequenced in a study of shared clonotypes between healthy human individuals. Cells designated naive CD8 were CD45RO-negative and were positively selected for CCR7, with terminally differentiated effector memory CD45RA+ cells excluded. Produced via immunoSEQ multiplex PCR; TCRdb's table is partial and in-frame only. The table lists about 580,000 clones, 95% to 98% of them singletons. The sequencing input was naive CD8+ T cells sorted from blood. The receptors stem from a man aged 30 to 45 in good health.

This chain uses TRBV15 with TRBJ1-5; TRBD1 might be the D (5 bases). Germline CDR1 is LNHNV and CDR2 is YYDKDF (reference sequence). The CDR3 contains 16 residues. Trimming cost V 0 bases and J 1 base, with 10 bases left between them. This CDR3 reads CATSRDRGGSNQPQHF. The CDR3 DNA reads as TGTGCCACCAGCAGAGATAGGGGCGGGAGCAATCAGCCCCAGCATTTT.

The chain links TRBV7-6 to TRBJ2-7, with D uncertain. Germline V CDR1 and CDR2: SGHVS, FNYEAQ. CDR3 length: 16 amino acids. Trimming took off 2 bases at V and 7 bases at J, with 21 bases between the two ends. The CDR3 region is CASSLPITSDPSEQYF. In DNA form, the CDR3 reads TGTGCCAGCAGCTTACCGATAACATCGGACCCCAGTGAGCAGTACTTC. The full variable domain, with the rest looked up from reference TRBV7-6 and TRBJ2-7, is GAGVSQSPRYKVTKRGQDVALRCDPISGHVSLYWYRQALGQGPEFLTYFNYEAQQDKSGLPNDRFSAERPEGSISTLTIQRTEQRDSAMYRCASSLPITSDPSEQYFGPGTRLTVT.

This rearrangement joins TRBV28 to TRBJ1-4, with D unclear. The CDR3 is made up of 15 amino acids. Looked up from germline, CDR1 is MDHEN and CDR2 is SYDVKM. The germline V and J ends were trimmed by 5 bases and 0 bases, with 10 bases remaining between them. The CDR3 DNA sequence: TGTGCCAGCAGTACTACGGGAGCAACTAATGAAAAACTGTTTTTT. Its translation is CASSTTGATNEKLFF.

V is TRBV9 and J is TRBJ2-1; the D gene could be TRBD1 or TRBD2 (6 bases each). The CDR3 contains 15 residues. V was shortened by 6 bases and J by 6 bases, with 19 bases between the two germline ends. Germline V gene lookup returns CDR1 SGDLS and CDR2 YYNGEE. CDR3 in DNA: TGTGCCAGCACCCTAGGGGGGACGGAGTTCAATGAGCAGTTCTTC. This codes for CASTLGGTEFNEQFF.

The rearrangement joins TRBV7-2 to TRBJ2-5; TRBD1 matches 8 bases. The ends lost 3 bases at V and 5 bases at J; junction bases unmatched: 8. The CDR3 runs to 15 residues. Germline V CDR1 and CDR2: SGHTA, FQGNSA. The CDR3 sequence: CASSLRGQVGETQYF. CDR3 bases: TGTGCCAGCAGCTTGCGGGGACAGGTGGGGGAGACCCAGTACTTC.

In this sample, this clone turned up once. Other nucleotide sequences in the sample specify the same CDR3. V usage is TRBV27 and J usage is TRBJ2-2, with D possibly TRBD1 on 6 matching bases. Germline loops: CDR1 MNHEY, CDR2 SMNVEV (reference sequence). The length of the CDR3 is 14 residues. V lost 5 bases and J lost 2, with 9 bases in between. CDR3 nucleotides: TGTGCCAGCAGTCCGGGACAAAACACCGGGGAGCTGTTTTTT. Translating it yields CASSPGQNTGELFF.

V is TRBV5-6 and J is TRBJ2-7; D is uncertain. This CDR3 comprises 12 residues. Germline lookup yields CDR1 SGHDT and CDR2 YYEEEE. Trimming removed 4 bases from V and 0 bases from J, with 5 bases in between. The CDR3 spells CASSPDSYEQYF. As DNA, the CDR3 is TGTGCCAGCAGCCCGGACTCCTACGAGCAGTACTTC.

The chain uses TRBV5-1 and TRBJ1-3; 9 bases match TRBD1. After removal of 0 bases from V and 6 bases from J, the junction contained 7 bases not matched to a gene. Germline V CDR1 and CDR2: SGHRS, YFSETQ. This CDR3 has 16 amino acids. The CDR3 region is CASSLEPTGGENTIYF. The CDR3 nucleotides read TGCGCCAGCAGCTTGGAACCTACAGGGGGCGAAAACACCATATATTTT.

The rearrangement uses TRBV4-1 and TRBJ2-1, with 9 bases identical to TRBD2. Germline CDR1 reads MGHRA; CDR2 reads YSYEKL. Trimming took 3 bases from V and 0 from J; bases not matched to a gene: 3. The CDR3 extends over 16 amino acids. Here the CDR3 reads CASSHLAGSSYNEQFF. The CDR3 DNA is TGCGCCAGCAGCCACCTAGCGGGGAGCTCCTACAATGAGCAGTTCTTC.